This TCR beta chain was captured in a study of T-cell reconstitution after alpha-beta-depleted transplantation in children. CDR1 and CDR2 (germline): LNHNV, YYDKDF (reference sequence). V dropped 11 bases and J dropped 6; count of bases not matched to a gene: 11. The CDR3 is made up of 14 amino acids. The library targeted TCRbeta and was prepared with unique molecular identifiers. MiXCR was run by TCRdb on the PCR reads, yielding one entry per CDR3 protein. The sample lists 440,000 or so distinct CDR3 sequences, approximately 10% seen once, with over 4.5% in the top ten. The TCR was taken from a human donor who donated a stem cell graft to a child with acute myeloid leukemia. V is TRBV15 and J is TRBJ2-2; TRBD1 matches at 8 bases. The starting material was PBMCs from the stem cell graft donor, obtained from the stem cell graft. The CDR3 DNA reads as TGTGCCTCAGGGACAGGTGGTGGTTCCGGGGAGCTGTTTTTT. As protein: CASGTGGGSGELFF.